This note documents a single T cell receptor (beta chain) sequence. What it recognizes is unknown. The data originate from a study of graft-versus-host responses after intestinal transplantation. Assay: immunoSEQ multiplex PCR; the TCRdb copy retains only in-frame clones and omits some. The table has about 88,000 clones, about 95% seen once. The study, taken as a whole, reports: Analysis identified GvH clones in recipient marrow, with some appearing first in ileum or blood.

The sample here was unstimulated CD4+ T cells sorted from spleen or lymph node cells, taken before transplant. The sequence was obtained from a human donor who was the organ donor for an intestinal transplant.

The CDR3, as DNA: TGTGCCAGTAGTATAGAGGCTAGCGGGGGGTCCCATAGATTCTTC. This gives the protein CASSIEASGGSHRFF. J is TRBJ2-1 and V is TRBV19; TRBD2 matches at 11 bases. The CDR3 spans 15 residues. Per germline, CDR1 LNHDA and CDR2 SQIVND (reference sequence). With 0 bases clipped from V and 16 bases from J, the junction kept 11 bases outside the gene matches. The full variable domain, with the rest looked up from reference TRBV19 and TRBJ2-1, is DGGITQSPKYLFRKEGQNVTLSCEQNLNHDAMYWYRQDPGQGLRLIYYSQIVNDFQKGDIAEGYSVSREKKESFPLTVTSAQKNPTAFYLCASSIEASGGSHRFFGPGTRLTVL.